The clone carrying this TCR beta chain was observed many times. This sample is part of a study of CD8 T cells in ankylosing spondylitis. TCRdb reprocessed the 5' RACE reads via MiXCR and lists one record per CDR3 protein. The data contain about 250,000 distinct CDR3 sequences, approximately 24% of them seen just once; the ten biggest clones take up 0.61%. The CDR3 is 16 amino acids. The V end lost 0 bases, the J end lost 3 bases, and 15 bases lay between the germline ends. Germline CDR1 and CDR2: MGHRA and YSYEKL. V usage is TRBV4-1 and J usage is TRBJ2-7; maybe TRBD1 (6 bases). This clonotype was sampled from a male donor with ankylosing spondylitis or in good health (not recorded which). Material for sequencing was blood, either unsorted or a sorted T cell fraction (not recorded which). The CDR3 DNA reads TGCGCCAGCAGCCAAGATAGTGGAGAGGGGGTCTACGAGCAGTACTTC. The encoded protein is CASSQDSGEGVYEQYF.